Listed here are 21 T cell receptor beta chains from one sample, sequenced in a study of blood T cell repertoires in COVID-19 (dated by TCRdb to between 2020 and 2021). Libraries were built with the immunoSEQ multiplex PCR assay. TCRdb carries this immuneACCESS record with in-frame sequences only. Its versions omit some clonotypes, under half of them owing to an unresolved V gene in the studies checked, with the rest unexplained. The sample table lists 44,000 or so clones, 75% to 85% of them with a count of one. The ten most abundant clones make up approximately 8.4% of the sample. Sequencing input: peripheral blood. All receptors derive from a man older than 75 in a cohort sampled during active COVID-19.

The rearrangement uses TRBV2 and TRBJ2-1, with TRBD2 identical over 14 bases. Germline values: CDR1 SNHLY, CDR2 FYNNEI. The V gene end was trimmed by 11 bases and the J gene end by 8 bases; junction bases not matched to a gene: 20. The CDR3 totals 18 residues. The chain's CDR3 is CASSSAYFGTSGGHEQFF. Written as DNA, the CDR3 is TGTGCCTCGAGCAGTGCCTACTTCGGGACTAGCGGGGGACATGAGCAGTTCTTC.

The CDR3 DNA follows: TGTGCCAGCAGTTATAATAGCGGGGTTGGGTCCTACGAGCAGTACTTC. Protein product: CASSYNSGVGSYEQYF. The rearrangement uses TRBV6-5 and TRBJ2-7; TRBD2 matches 8 bases. The CDR3 covers 16 residues. Germline CDR1 MNHEY, CDR2 SVGAGI. Trimming removed 3 bases from V and 1 base from J; junction bases left unmatched: 8.

In its sample, this clone was seen once. The chain is built from TRBV10-3 and TRBJ1-5; D unresolved. The V end lost 8 bases, the J end lost 1 base, and 18 bases lay between the germline ends. The CDR3 contains 16 residues. Germline values: CDR1 ENHRY, CDR2 SYGVKD. CDR3 sequence (DNA): TGTGCCATCGGTGGACCGGGCACGGGGAGCAATCAGCCCCAGCATTTT. It yields the protein CAIGGPGTGSNQPQHF.

CDR3 bases: TGTGCCAGCAGTTTAACAGGGGGGTGGTCCACAGATACGCAGTATTTT. This gives the protein CASSLTGGWSTDTQYF. This chain links TRBV28 with TRBJ2-3; 8 nucleotides line up with TRBD1. V dropped 2 bases and J dropped 2; count of bases not matched to a gene: 6. CDR1 and CDR2 from the germline V gene are MDHEN and SYDVKM. CDR3 size: 16 residues.

This chain links TRBV5-5 with TRBJ2-2; TRBD2 agrees at 12 bases. There are 19 residues in the CDR3. Trimming removed 4 bases from V and 5 bases from J; junction bases left unmatched: 15. From germline, CDR1 is SGHKS and CDR2 YYEKEE (reference sequence). The CDR3 DNA reads as TGTGCCAGCAGCGTAGAGCCTTCTAGCGGGAGGGCTGTAACCGGGGAGCTGTTTTTT. This translates into CASSVEPSSGRAVTGELFF.

This clone was observed a few times. V gene TRBV25-1 combines with J gene TRBJ2-7; tentatively, D is TRBD2 (6 bases). The CDR3 runs to 16 residues. Germline V gene sequence: CDR1 MGHDK, CDR2 SYGVNS. The V and J ends lost 1 base and 4 bases respectively, with 17 bases between them. The CDR3: CASSELTHTGDYEQYF. As DNA, the CDR3 is TGTGCCAGCAGTGAATTAACCCATACGGGAGATTACGAGCAGTACTTC.

This chain uses TRBV28 with TRBJ1-5; tentatively, D is TRBD1 (5 bases). The CDR3 totals 14 residues. Germline V gene sequence: CDR1 MDHEN, CDR2 SYDVKM. V dropped 7 bases and J dropped 5 bases, with 15 bases sitting between them. The DNA of the CDR3 is TGTGCCAGCATCGTCCCGGGGGTCGATCAGCCCCAGCATTTT. The encoded protein is CASIVPGVDQPQHF.

The sample holds a few counts of this clone. The chain has TRBV7-9 and TRBJ1-1; no clear D gene. V was trimmed by 1 base and J by 0 bases, leaving 9 bases between them. CDR1 is SEHNR and CDR2 is FQNEAQ in the germline V gene (reference sequence). The CDR3 has 15 residues. CDR3 region: CASSLGSGMNTEAFF. DNA for the CDR3: TGTGCCAGCAGCTTAGGGTCAGGCATGAACACTGAAGCTTTCTTT.

This chain connects TRBV24-1 to TRBJ1-5; D remains unclear. The V end was cut by 1 base, the J end by 5 bases, with 11 bases between. The CDR3 totals 15 residues. From germline, CDR1 is KGHDR and CDR2 SFDVKD. The CDR3 loop reads CATSDFWRYDQPQHF. CDR3 bases: TGTGCCACCAGTGATTTTTGGAGGTACGATCAGCCCCAGCATTTT.

The rearrangement joins TRBV25-1 to TRBJ2-5; a weak D match, TRBD1 (6 bases). Germline CDR1 and CDR2: MGHDK and SYGVNS. Trimming cost V 4 bases and J 0 bases, with 21 bases left between them. CDR3 length equals 18 residues. DNA of the CDR3: TGTGCCAGCAGTGTATCCCCCCTAGGACAGATGTACCAAGAGACCCAGTACTTC. Protein: CASSVSPLGQMYQETQYF.

V and J are TRBV5-1 and TRBJ2-7; weak D call: TRBD1 (7 bases). CDR3 length: 14 amino acids. The germline gives CDR1 SGHRS, CDR2 YFSETQ. V was shortened by 4 bases and J by 7 bases, with 18 bases between the two germline ends. The CDR3 DNA reads TGCGCCAGCAGCATAGACAGGGCCGCGGGGGAGCAGTACTTC. This translates into CASSIDRAAGEQYF.

The V gene is TRBV7-9, the J gene TRBJ2-5; TRBD1 aligns across 8 bases. Germline loops: CDR1 SEHNR, CDR2 FQNEAQ (reference sequence). The junction had 8 bases not matched to a gene; V was cut back by 5 bases and J by 6 bases. The CDR3 extends over 14 amino acids. CDR3 loop: CASSLGQVGQTQYF. CDR3 DNA sequence: TGTGCCAGCAGCCTGGGACAGGTTGGTCAGACCCAGTACTTC.

The rearrangement links TRBV5-1 to TRBJ2-2, with 9 bases fitting TRBD1. V was pared by 3 bases and J by 1 base, with 1 base of the junction left unmatched. Germline V CDR1 and CDR2: SGHRS, YFSETQ. The CDR3 consists of 15 residues. In DNA form, the CDR3 reads TGCGCCAGCAGCTCGGGACAGGGGAACACCGGGGAGCTGTTTTTT. It is translated as CASSSGQGNTGELFF.

The gene calls are TRBV28 and TRBJ1-4, with 7 bases that match TRBD1. The CDR3 runs to 16 residues. The junction had 5 bases not matched to a gene; V was cut back by 2 bases and J by 2 bases. CDR1 MDHEN and CDR2 SYDVKM come from the germline V gene. CDR3 loop: CASSLPQGVTNEKLFF. DNA of the CDR3: TGTGCCAGCAGTTTACCTCAGGGGGTGACTAATGAAAAACTGTTTTTT.

The chain has TRBV7-9 and TRBJ1-5; 8 bases are a match to TRBD1. V was pared by 0 bases and J by 6 bases, with 10 bases of the junction left unmatched. CDR3 size: 17 residues. Germline CDR1 reads SEHNR; CDR2 reads FQNEAQ (reference sequence). CDR3 loop: CASSLAYQDRVVQPQHF. In DNA, the CDR3 is TGTGCCAGCAGCTTAGCGTACCAGGACAGGGTCGTTCAGCCCCAGCATTTT.

The genes are TRBV5-1 and TRBJ2-1; 8 nucleotides match TRBD2. Germline CDR1 is SGHRS and CDR2 is YFSETQ. The CDR3 contains 15 residues. The J segment lost 2 bases and the V segment lost 4 bases, leaving 5 bases of the junction unmatched. The CDR3 sequence is CASSITSGPYNEQFF. CDR3 DNA: TGCGCCAGCAGCATAACTAGCGGTCCCTACAATGAGCAGTTCTTC.

This clone occurred a few times. The CDR3 DNA follows: TGTGCCAGCAGCTTATGGCGGAAGCAAGAGACCCAGTACTTC. This codes for CASSLWRKQETQYF. The J gene is TRBJ2-5, the V gene TRBV11-3; D is unresolved. V lost 2 bases to trimming and J lost 2 bases, with 9 bases between them. Germline values: CDR1 SGHNT, CDR2 YENEEA. This CDR3 spans 14 amino acids.

The rearrangement links TRBV2 to TRBJ1-2; 7 nucleotides align to TRBD1. The CDR3 has 15 residues. The ends lost 6 bases at V and 7 bases at J; junction bases unmatched: 14. CDR1 is SNHLY and CDR2 is FYNNEI in the germline V gene. CDR3 in amino acids: CASRALGGPGGGYTF. CDR3 nucleotides: TGTGCCAGCAGGGCCCTCGGAGGCCCAGGGGGTGGCTACACCTTC. The full variable domain, completed using reference TRBV2 and TRBJ1-2, is EPEVTQTPSHQVTQMGQEVILRCVPISNHLYFYWYRQILGQKVEFLVSFYNNEISEKSEIFDDQFSVERPDGSNFTLKIRSTKLEDSAMYFCASRALGGPGGGYTFGSGTRLTVV.

The genes are TRBV5-6 and TRBJ1-1; D unclear. The V gene's germline CDR1 is SGHDT and CDR2 YYEEEE. V gave up 0 bases and J gave up 5 bases, with 5 bases separating them. This CDR3 is built from 12 residues. The CDR3 is CASSLVQTEAFF. The CDR3 bases are TGTGCCAGCAGCTTGGTACAGACTGAAGCTTTCTTT.

In regard to this clone: The same CDR3 is also encoded by other DNA sequences in this sample. The rearrangement uses TRBV9 and TRBJ2-7; 8 nucleotides line up with TRBD1. CDR3 length: 14 amino acids. Trimming at V came to 4 bases and at J to 2 bases, leaving 5 bases not matched to a gene. Germline assignment: CDR1 SGDLS and CDR2 YYNGEE. The CDR3 nucleotides read TGTGCCAGCAGCCCCGGGACAGGTCCCTACGAGCAGTACTTC. Its protein is CASSPGTGPYEQYF.

The rearrangement joins TRBV7-9 to TRBJ2-1, with 10 bases matching TRBD1. In germline, CDR1 is SEHNR, CDR2 FQNEAQ (reference sequence). With 5 bases clipped from V and 8 bases from J, the junction kept 6 bases outside the gene matches. The CDR3 runs to 14 residues. CDR3 region: CASSQGQGWHEQFF. For the CDR3, the DNA is TGTGCCAGCAGCCAGGGACAGGGGTGGCATGAGCAGTTCTTC.